This record looks at one TCR beta chain sequence and its context. Its antigen is unidentified. No DNA is shown, since the ends of the CDR3 on it are uncertain; the CDR3 is the one TCRdb lists. Germline loops: CDR1 SGDLS, CDR2 YYNGEE. The CDR3 sequence runs 23 residues, both termini included. The sample originates from a study of neurological immune-mediated disorders. One entry per CDR3 protein results from TCRdb running MiXCR on the 5' RACE reads. This sample has about 20,000 distinct CDR3 sequences, with approximately 8% found just once. Study results and limitations: HTLV-1-associated myelopathy showed the most TCR clonal expansion; multiple sclerosis the least, below healthy controls.

The chain has TRBV9 and TRBJ2-3; the table assigns TRBD1, which was not confirmed against the DNA. The sample taken for sequencing was CD8+ T cells from blood. This sequence originates from a woman aged 30 to 39 with HTLV-1-associated myelopathy (HAM/TSP). The CDR3: CASSIYLCSVEPLGGQTTDTQYF.